This T cell receptor beta chain was found in a study of cytomegalovirus exposure and HLA in healthy donors. The V gene end was trimmed by 5 bases and the J gene end by 3 bases; junction bases not matched to a gene: 10. This CDR3 region has 16 residues. The V gene's germline CDR1 is PRHDT and CDR2 FYEKMQ (reference sequence). 13 Jbeta primers and 60 Vbeta primers were used for the PCR. The method was immunoSEQ multiplex PCR; TCRdb's version includes in-frame clones alone and lacks a portion of them. Among approximately 260,000 clones listed, around 90% were seen once. Sequenced: PBMCs. V gene TRBV13 combines with J gene TRBJ2-7, with TRBD2 matching 10 bases. The TCR was taken from a girl aged 2 to 9 in good health and CMV-seronegative. The CDR3 region is CASSQGAGGPLYEQYF. The CDR3 bases are TGTGCCAGCAGCCAAGGAGCGGGGGGGCCTCTCTACGAGCAGTACTTC.